One and the same sample provided the 11 T cell receptor beta chains below, sequenced in a study of CD8 T cells in ankylosing spondylitis. General study findings and limits: Seemingly characteristic of ankylosing spondylitis blood was a TCR beta motif consisting of several highly homologous variants.

Which antigens these TCRs recognize remains unknown. MiXCR, applied by TCRdb to the 5' RACE reads, yields one record per CDR3 protein. The sample contains fewer than 400,000 distinct CDR3 sequences, around 7.6% of which appear only once. Sequenced material: blood, either unsorted or a sorted T cell fraction (not recorded which). These receptor sequences come from a male donor with ankylosing spondylitis.

This clonotype was detected a few times. This rearrangement joins TRBV7-2 to TRBJ2-1, with D perhaps assigned TRBD1 or TRBD2 (5 bases each). The germline V gene has CDR1 SGHTA and CDR2 FQGNSA. The CDR3 is made up of 14 amino acids. The V and J ends lost 11 bases and 4 bases respectively, with 18 bases between them. The chain's CDR3 is CALKHRDRYNEQFF. In DNA form, the CDR3 reads TGTGCCCTCAAACACCGGGACCGATACAATGAGCAGTTCTTC. Using reference TRBV7-2 and TRBJ2-1 for the parts outside the CDR3, the full variable domain is GAGVSQSPSNKVTEKGKDVELRCDPISGHTALYWYRQSLGQGLEFLIYFQGNSAPDKSGLPSDRFSAERTGGSVSTLTIQRTQQEDSAVYLCALKHRDRYNEQFFGPGTRLTVL.

The rearrangement links TRBV27 to TRBJ1-6, with 9 bases lining up with TRBD1. CDR3 size: 15 residues. Germline CDR1 and CDR2: MNHEY and SMNVEV (reference sequence). Trimming removed 5 bases from V and 11 bases from J; junction bases left unmatched: 10. The CDR3 nucleotides are TGTGCCAGCAGTCCGAGACCGGGACAGGGCACACCCCTCCACTTT. Encoded protein: CASSPRPGQGTPLHF.

In its sample, this clonotype was seen a few times. V gene TRBV6-5 combines with J gene TRBJ2-7; 9 bases align to TRBD2. The CDR3 has 12 residues. After removal of 6 bases from V and 4 bases from J, the junction contained 1 base not matched to a gene. Per germline, CDR1 MNHEY and CDR2 SVGAGI. The CDR3 coding sequence is TGTGCCAGCAGGGGACTAGCATACGAGCAGTACTTC. As protein: CASRGLAYEQYF.

This clonotype was observed a few times. The genes are TRBV7-2 and TRBJ2-3; D may be TRBD2 (5 bases). The germline V gene encodes CDR1 SGHTA and CDR2 FQGNSA. CDR3 size: 14 residues. Trimming removed 5 bases at V and 10 bases at J, with 19 bases between. CDR3 residues: CASSPRGPARSQYF. CDR3 bases: TGTGCCAGCAGCCCCCGGGGTCCAGCCCGCTCGCAGTATTTT.

This clonotype was picked up many times. The chain joins TRBV29-1 to TRBJ2-3; D unresolved. Germline V gives CDR1 SQVTM, CDR2 ANQGSEA. This CDR3 has 10 residues. Trimming removed 7 bases at V and 1 base at J, with 3 bases between. The CDR3 spells CSAGTDTQYF. CDR3 sequence (DNA): TGCAGCGCTGGCACAGATACGCAGTATTTT.

This clonotype occurred a few times. CDR3 coding DNA: TGTGCCAGTTCAGCCCCCCAGGGTAGCCTAGCGATTTACAATGAGCAGTTCTTC. Translating it yields CASSAPQGSLAIYNEQFF. The chain joins TRBV19 to TRBJ2-1; D may be TRBD2 (6 bases). V was clipped by 8 bases and J by 4 bases, with 27 bases between them. The CDR3 is 18 amino acids. CDR1 and CDR2 from the germline V gene are LNHDA and SQIVND (reference sequence).

This sequence joins TRBV28 and TRBJ2-7; TRBD2 agrees at 7 bases. The trim removed 7 bases at V and 5 bases at J, leaving 11 bases unmatched. CDR1 is MDHEN, CDR2 SYDVKM, per germline. The CDR3 is 14 residues long. CDR3 bases: TGTGCCAGCACCGGCGGTGCGGGAGATGACGAGCAGTACTTC. Translation: CASTGGAGDDEQYF.

The table lists this clonotype with a few counts. The chain employs TRBV3-1 and TRBJ1-5; possibly TRBD1 for D (6 bases). Per germline, CDR1 LGHDT and CDR2 YNNKEL (reference sequence). The CDR3 is 14 residues long. The ends were cut back, 4 bases at V and 5 bases at J, with 12 bases in the middle. CDR3 in DNA: TGTGCCAGCAGCCCCCAGGGGAAGTATCAGCCCCAGCATTTT. As protein: CASSPQGKYQPQHF.

This clonotype occurred many times. This sequence joins TRBV15 and TRBJ2-2; 9 bases are shared with TRBD2. This CDR3 contains 15 residues. In germline, CDR1 is LNHNV, CDR2 YYDKDF (reference sequence). V gave up 7 bases and J gave up 5 bases; unmatched junction bases: 8. Written as DNA, the CDR3 is TGTGCCACCAACAACGCACTAGCGGGTACCGGGGAGCTGTTTTTT. Translation gives CATNNALAGTGELFF.

The chain is built from TRBV20-1 and TRBJ2-1, with D perhaps matching TRBD1 (5 bases). The CDR3 extends over 15 amino acids. Germline values: CDR1 DFQATT, CDR2 SNEGSKA (reference sequence). V lost 0 bases, J lost 4 bases, and 13 bases lay in between. The CDR3 coding sequence is TGCAGTGCTAGAGATGTGAGACAGTGGTACAATGAGCAGTTCTTC. Its translation: CSARDVRQWYNEQFF.

This clonotype was seen only a few times. The gene calls are TRBV28 and TRBJ2-5; either TRBD1 or TRBD2 may supply D (6 bases each). The CDR3 sequence is 14 residues long. Germline V gives CDR1 MDHEN, CDR2 SYDVKM. Trimming cost V 6 bases and J 7 bases, with 18 bases left between them. The CDR3 protein is CASSPFGGQVTQYF. CDR3 bases: TGTGCCAGCAGCCCCTTTGGGGGGCAGGTGACCCAGTACTTC.